The rows below give T cell receptor beta chains drawn from one sample of a study of PD-1 blockade in classical Hodgkin lymphoma. Clones were read by immunoSEQ multiplex PCR, and TCRdb kept only the in-frame ones, dropping some. The data hold 25,000 to 35,000 clones, with roughly 87% observed a single time. Here the sequenced sample was CD4+ T cells from blood, taken at baseline. All receptors come from a human donor with classical Hodgkin lymphoma. CDR3s include the opening cysteine and the closing phenylalanine or tryptophan. The D gene is left open where the match is weak. A row's size may be missing; if present it is once, few, many or a size class.

abundance	v_gene	d_gene	j_gene	CDR3aa
-	TRBV28	TRBD1	TRBJ1-5	CASSRDRGSPYSNQPQHF
-	TRBV11-2	TRBD2	TRBJ2-1	CASSLVAGVNEQFF
-	TRBV19	TRBD2	TRBJ2-2	CASSLASGSSGELFF
once	TRBV6-4	TRBD1	TRBJ2-3	CASSDGQGADTQYF
-	TRBV18	-	TRBJ1-2	CASSPTTDTPSGYTF
-	TRBV2	-	TRBJ2-3	CASGLQAETDTQYF
-	TRBV11-1	-	TRBJ2-6	CASSPNPSSGANVLTF
-	TRBV6-1	TRBD2	TRBJ2-3	CASSDYAGGPGDTQYF
-	TRBV28	-	TRBJ2-5	CASSYTTQETQYF
-	TRBV16	-	TRBJ1-2	CASSQLSEALGYGYTF
-	TRBV15	-	TRBJ1-1	CATSLSGANTEAFF
-	TRBV11-3	-	TRBJ2-1	CASSLEGAGAEQFF
-	TRBV2	-	TRBJ2-2	CASRGETGELFF
-	TRBV6-1	-	TRBJ1-1	CASSDSAGLLPNTEAFF
-	TRBV23-1	-	TRBJ2-1	CASSQSRAPPVSLTDYNEQFF
-	TRBV19	TRBD2	TRBJ2-3	CASKGRVSSTDTQYF
few	TRBV7-2	TRBD2	TRBJ2-5	CASSSSPNLAGEETQYF
-	TRBV27	-	TRBJ1-5	CASSLDSGQPQHF
once	TRBV6-5	-	TRBJ2-7	CASSYGARGSYEQYF
few	TRBV5-4	-	TRBJ2-7	CASRDPGRSNEQYF
-	TRBV7-2	-	TRBJ1-4	CASSPRVRQAGEKLFF
-	TRBV27	-	TRBJ2-7	CASRGLTTYEQYF
-	TRBV2	-	TRBJ2-2	CASSERTAQGLFF
-	TRBV15	TRBD1	TRBJ1-4	CATSKRGRDEKLFF
-	TRBV25-1	TRBD1	TRBJ1-4	CASSEWNRGSEKLFF
-	TRBV5-1	TRBD1	TRBJ2-7	CASSLTRGPSSYEQYF
-	TRBV7-2	-	TRBJ2-4	CASSLDGRNIQYF
-	TRBV30	-	TRBJ2-5	CAWSEAQMKRLTQETQYF
-	TRBV13	TRBD2	TRBJ2-3	CASSGSGTTDTQYF
-	TRBV27	TRBD1	TRBJ2-1	CASSFAGGYNEQFF
once	TRBV30	TRBD1	TRBJ1-4	CAWRTDREGKLFF
once	TRBV27	-	TRBJ2-2	CASSIGTASRRSNTGELFF
-	TRBV5-1	-	TRBJ1-1	CASSLGGGPRNTEAFF
-	TRBV9	TRBD1	TRBJ2-1	CASSVGQGVNNEQFF
once	TRBV10-3	-	TRBJ1-1	CAISRDTNTEAFF
-	TRBV23-1	-	TRBJ2-2	CASPKGLEGTGELFF
-	TRBV7-2	TRBD2	TRBJ2-3	CASSPIGGPGGDTQYF
-	TRBV6-6	TRBD1	TRBJ1-2	CASSWTDRGVLGYTF
-	TRBV4-2	-	TRBJ1-6	CASSQGLPAFSPLHF
-	TRBV5-1	-	TRBJ2-1	CASSLEAGATSYNEQFF
-	TRBV5-1	-	TRBJ2-2	CASSSGQNTGELFF
-	TRBV19	-	TRBJ1-2	CASSIGGGYGYTF
-	TRBV29-1	TRBD2	TRBJ2-1	CSCGTSGRNEQFF
-	TRBV6-5	TRBD1	TRBJ2-3	CASSLGQGASTDTQYF
once	TRBV6-6	-	TRBJ2-7	CASSYGAARGYEQYF
-	TRBV5-1	-	TRBJ2-2	CASSLARGGGELFF
-	TRBV9	-	TRBJ1-3	CASSVGGSGISGNTIYF
-	TRBV5-5	-	TRBJ1-5	CASSSTDINQPQHF